This is a list of T cell receptor beta chains from one sample in a study of CD8 T cells in ankylosing spondylitis. TCRdb called the 5' RACE reads again in MiXCR, with one record for every CDR3 protein. Of around 120,000 distinct CDR3 sequences in the sample, around 13% were seen once. Material: blood, either unsorted or a sorted T cell fraction (not recorded which). All receptors come from a female donor with ankylosing spondylitis or in good health (not recorded which). CDR3s include the opening cysteine and the closing phenylalanine or tryptophan. Fields, in order: V gene, clone size, J gene, D gene, CDR3 DNA, CDR3 protein. D genes are given only for firm matches. The size entry is marked missing in some rows and otherwise reads once, few, many or a size class.

v_call: TRBV9; clone_size: few; j_call: TRBJ2-6; d_call: TRBD1; cdr3_nt: TGTGCCAGCAGCTTCCGACAGGGGGCTTCTGGGGCCAACGTCCTGACTTTC; cdr3_aa: CASSFRQGASGANVLTF
v_call: TRBV12-3/TRBV12-4; clone_size: few; j_call: TRBJ1-5; d_call: TRBD1; cdr3_nt: TGTGCCAGCAGTTTAGCGCAAAGGGACAGCCTCAATCAGCCCCAGCATTTT; cdr3_aa: CASSLAQRDSLNQPQHF
v_call: TRBV11-2; clone_size: many; j_call: TRBJ1-4; d_call: .; cdr3_nt: TGTGCCAGCAGCCTGGGTGTCGTCTCTAGTGAAAAACTGTTTTTT; cdr3_aa: CASSLGVVSSEKLFF
v_call: TRBV20-1; clone_size: few; j_call: TRBJ2-3; d_call: .; cdr3_nt: TGCAGTGCTAGGGAATCTAGCACAGATACGCAGTATTTT; cdr3_aa: CSARESSTDTQYF
v_call: TRBV20-1; clone_size: few; j_call: TRBJ2-7; d_call: .; cdr3_nt: TGCAGTGCTAGAGATAAGCGAGACTCCTACGAGCAGTACTTC; cdr3_aa: CSARDKRDSYEQYF
v_call: TRBV12-3/TRBV12-4; clone_size: many; j_call: TRBJ1-1; d_call: .; cdr3_nt: TGTGCCAGCAGACCACATACAGGGAACACTGAAGCTTTCTTT; cdr3_aa: CASRPHTGNTEAFF
v_call: TRBV28; clone_size: few; j_call: TRBJ2-7; d_call: TRBD1; cdr3_nt: TGTGCCAGCAGTCTCCATCGACAGGGCTACGAGCAGTACTTC; cdr3_aa: CASSLHRQGYEQYF
v_call: TRBV10-3; clone_size: many; j_call: TRBJ2-5; d_call: TRBD1; cdr3_nt: TGTGCCATCAGCGGAACAGGGGTGGAGACCCAGTACTTC; cdr3_aa: CAISGTGVETQYF
v_call: TRBV27; clone_size: .; j_call: TRBJ2-2; d_call: .; cdr3_nt: TGTGCCAGCAGTTTGAGTGCTGGGACAATTTCCGGGGAGCTGTTTTTT; cdr3_aa: CASSLSAGTISGELFF
v_call: TRBV5-1; clone_size: many; j_call: TRBJ2-3; d_call: TRBD2; cdr3_nt: TGCGCCAGCAGCTGGGGGGGTGACACAGATACGCAGTATTTT; cdr3_aa: CASSWGGDTDTQYF
v_call: TRBV19; clone_size: .; j_call: TRBJ1-5; d_call: .; cdr3_nt: TGTGCCACTAGGAGGCAGGGGCTCCAGCCCCAGCATTTT; cdr3_aa: CATRRQGLQPQHF
v_call: TRBV12-3/TRBV12-4; clone_size: .; j_call: TRBJ2-7; d_call: TRBD2; cdr3_nt: TGTGCCAGCAGTCTAGCGGGAGGTTGGGAGCAGTACTTC; cdr3_aa: CASSLAGGWEQYF
v_call: TRBV7-2; clone_size: many; j_call: TRBJ2-5; d_call: TRBD2; cdr3_nt: TGTGCCAGCTCGACCCTAGCGGGGGGGCCGGAGACCCAGTACTTC; cdr3_aa: CASSTLAGGPETQYF
v_call: TRBV12-3/TRBV12-4; clone_size: many; j_call: TRBJ2-7; d_call: .; cdr3_nt: TGTGCCAGCAGTTTAGTGGGGGTAGAGGGGACGCAGTACTTC; cdr3_aa: CASSLVGVEGTQYF
v_call: TRBV9; clone_size: many; j_call: TRBJ1-4; d_call: .; cdr3_nt: TGTGCCAGCAGCGTAGCCCCAGGATCCTATGAAAAACTGTTTTTT; cdr3_aa: CASSVAPGSYEKLFF
v_call: TRBV29-1; clone_size: many; j_call: TRBJ1-1; d_call: .; cdr3_nt: TGCAGCGTTGAAGGAGTCAACGGGGGAGGTACTGAAGCTTTCTTT; cdr3_aa: CSVEGVNGGGTEAFF
v_call: TRBV3-1; clone_size: many; j_call: TRBJ2-7; d_call: TRBD2; cdr3_nt: TGTGCCAGCAGCCACACTAGCGGGAGACGGGGGGAGCAGTACTTC; cdr3_aa: CASSHTSGRRGEQYF
v_call: TRBV7-9; clone_size: many; j_call: TRBJ1-1; d_call: .; cdr3_nt: TGTGCCAGCAGCTTAGGTGGGGGGGGCACTGAAGCTTTCTTT; cdr3_aa: CASSLGGGGTEAFF
v_call: TRBV30; clone_size: .; j_call: TRBJ2-7; d_call: TRBD2; cdr3_nt: TGTGCCTGGAGCAGACTAGCGGGTCTATACGAGCAGTACTTC; cdr3_aa: CAWSRLAGLYEQYF
v_call: TRBV6-2/TRBV6-3; clone_size: few; j_call: TRBJ2-6; d_call: TRBD1; cdr3_nt: TGTGCCAGCAGTTACGGGGACAGAGCTGGGGCCAACGTCCTGACTTTC; cdr3_aa: CASSYGDRAGANVLTF
v_call: TRBV29-1; clone_size: many; j_call: TRBJ1-2; d_call: .; cdr3_nt: TGCAGCGCCCGTGAGGGGCGCACCGGCTACACCTTC; cdr3_aa: CSAREGRTGYTF
v_call: TRBV20-1; clone_size: few; j_call: TRBJ1-5; d_call: .; cdr3_nt: TGCAGTGCTAGCAGGGAGGATAGCAATCAGCCCCAGCATTTT; cdr3_aa: CSASREDSNQPQHF
v_call: TRBV15; clone_size: many; j_call: TRBJ1-1; d_call: .; cdr3_nt: TGTGCCACCAGCAGACTTCGGGGCACTGAAGCTTTCTTT; cdr3_aa: CATSRLRGTEAFF
v_call: TRBV12-3/TRBV12-4; clone_size: .; j_call: TRBJ1-5; d_call: .; cdr3_nt: TGTACCAGCAGTACACAGGGAAATAGCAATCAGCCCCAGCATTTT; cdr3_aa: CTSSTQGNSNQPQHF
v_call: TRBV7-6; clone_size: few; j_call: TRBJ2-1; d_call: TRBD1; cdr3_nt: TGTGCCAGCAGCTCAGGAAGTGGACAGGGTAATGAGCAGTTCTTC; cdr3_aa: CASSSGSGQGNEQFF
v_call: TRBV20-1; clone_size: few; j_call: TRBJ2-7; d_call: TRBD2; cdr3_nt: TGCAGTGCTAGAGGAGCTAGCGGGGACTTCTCAAGTCCCTACGAGCAGTACTTC; cdr3_aa: CSARGASGDFSSPYEQYF
v_call: TRBV7-2; clone_size: many; j_call: TRBJ2-3; d_call: .; cdr3_nt: TGTGCCAGCAGCTTACAGCAGGGCGGCACAGATACGCAGTATTTT; cdr3_aa: CASSLQQGGTDTQYF
v_call: TRBV19; clone_size: many; j_call: TRBJ1-1; d_call: .; cdr3_nt: TGTGCCAGTAGTATTGGGTCGGCCTACACTGAAGCTTTCTTT; cdr3_aa: CASSIGSAYTEAFF
v_call: TRBV5-5; clone_size: .; j_call: TRBJ1-3; d_call: .; cdr3_nt: TGTGCCAGCAGCTCCCGGGAAGCCGCGACCATATATTTT; cdr3_aa: CASSSREAATIYF
v_call: TRBV2; clone_size: .; j_call: TRBJ2-6; d_call: .; cdr3_nt: TGTGCCAGCAGTGAAAGGGCAAGCTCTGGGGCCAACGTCCTGACTTTC; cdr3_aa: CASSERASSGANVLTF
v_call: TRBV5-1; clone_size: .; j_call: TRBJ2-3; d_call: .; cdr3_nt: TGCGCCAGCAGAAAAAACGCGGGACAGCGCACAGATACGCAGTATTTT; cdr3_aa: CASRKNAGQRTDTQYF
v_call: TRBV5-1; clone_size: many; j_call: TRBJ2-1; d_call: .; cdr3_nt: TGCGCCAGCAGCTTAGGAGCGACTTACAATGAGCAGTTCTTC; cdr3_aa: CASSLGATYNEQFF
v_call: TRBV7-9; clone_size: many; j_call: TRBJ2-1; d_call: .; cdr3_nt: TGTGCCAGCAGCTTAGGAGCGGACAATGAGCAGTTCTTC; cdr3_aa: CASSLGADNEQFF
v_call: TRBV7-6; clone_size: .; j_call: TRBJ2-1; d_call: .; cdr3_nt: TGTGCCAGCAGCTTAGAGTACAGCTACAATGAGCAGTTCTTC; cdr3_aa: CASSLEYSYNEQFF
v_call: TRBV15; clone_size: .; j_call: TRBJ2-5; d_call: .; cdr3_nt: TGTGCCACCAGCAGAGCCGGAGGGCTAATAGGGGGGGAGACCCAGTACTTC; cdr3_aa: CATSRAGGLIGGETQYF
v_call: TRBV27; clone_size: .; j_call: TRBJ2-3; d_call: TRBD2; cdr3_nt: TGTGCCAGCAGTCCCTTAGCGGGAGGGAACACAGATACGCAGTATTTT; cdr3_aa: CASSPLAGGNTDTQYF
v_call: TRBV3-1; clone_size: .; j_call: TRBJ1-1; d_call: .; cdr3_nt: TGTGCCAGCAGCCGTGGAGGGGTGAACACTGAAGCTTTCTTT; cdr3_aa: CASSRGGVNTEAFF
v_call: TRBV5-1; clone_size: medium-sized; j_call: TRBJ1-1; d_call: .; cdr3_nt: TGCGCCAGCAGCCCGTTCTGGAACACTGAAGCTTTCTTT; cdr3_aa: CASSPFWNTEAFF
v_call: TRBV29-1; clone_size: many; j_call: TRBJ1-2; d_call: TRBD1; cdr3_nt: TGCAGCGTAGACAGGGTGAATGGCTACACCTTC; cdr3_aa: CSVDRVNGYTF
v_call: TRBV5-1; clone_size: .; j_call: TRBJ2-3; d_call: TRBD1; cdr3_nt: TGCGCCAGCAGTATCATCGGGACAGCCCCAGATACGCAGTATTTT; cdr3_aa: CASSIIGTAPDTQYF
v_call: TRBV14; clone_size: .; j_call: TRBJ2-7; d_call: .; cdr3_nt: TGTGCCAGCAGCCGGTATATCGGTTCCATCCACGAGCAGTACTTC; cdr3_aa: CASSRYIGSIHEQYF
v_call: TRBV5-6; clone_size: .; j_call: TRBJ2-1; d_call: .; cdr3_nt: TGTGCCGGCAGCTCTTGGGGGACTGCCTACAATGAGCAGTTCTTC; cdr3_aa: CAGSSWGTAYNEQFF
v_call: TRBV10-3; clone_size: many; j_call: TRBJ2-5; d_call: TRBD1; cdr3_nt: TGTGCCATCCGACAGGGGGATGAGGAGACCCAGTACTTC; cdr3_aa: CAIRQGDEETQYF
v_call: TRBV4-1; clone_size: .; j_call: TRBJ1-3; d_call: .; cdr3_nt: TGCGCCAGCAGCCAACCTCAGATCCATGGACGGTGGGACACCATATATTTT; cdr3_aa: CASSQPQIHGRWDTIYF
v_call: TRBV28; clone_size: .; j_call: TRBJ2-1; d_call: .; cdr3_nt: TGTGCCAGCCAACCTAGCGACAATGAGCAGTTCTTC; cdr3_aa: CASQPSDNEQFF
v_call: TRBV7-9; clone_size: many; j_call: TRBJ1-3; d_call: .; cdr3_nt: TGTGCCAGCAGCTTAACGGGGGCGCGGGACTTTGGAAACACCATATATTTT; cdr3_aa: CASSLTGARDFGNTIYF
v_call: TRBV6-1; clone_size: many; j_call: TRBJ1-2; d_call: .; cdr3_nt: TGTGCCAGCAGCCGAAGTCCGGGCCCATCGGGCTATGGCTACACCTTC; cdr3_aa: CASSRSPGPSGYGYTF
v_call: TRBV20-1; clone_size: few; j_call: TRBJ2-1; d_call: TRBD1; cdr3_nt: TGCAGTGCTCGAGCAGGGGGATTTGTTCGCAATGAGCAGTTCTTC; cdr3_aa: CSARAGGFVRNEQFF
v_call: TRBV12-5; clone_size: few; j_call: TRBJ2-1; d_call: .; cdr3_nt: TGTGCTAGTGGCAGGGAAGGGGAGCAGTTCTTC; cdr3_aa: CASGREGEQFF
v_call: TRBV7-8; clone_size: .; j_call: TRBJ1-5; d_call: .; cdr3_nt: TGTGCCAGCAGCATCCGAGGCGTAGGGGTTCAGCCCCAGCATTTT; cdr3_aa: CASSIRGVGVQPQHF
v_call: TRBV20-1; clone_size: .; j_call: TRBJ2-1; d_call: .; cdr3_nt: TGCAGTGCTGGTGGACATGAGCAGTTCTTC; cdr3_aa: CSAGGHEQFF
v_call: TRBV7-2; clone_size: .; j_call: TRBJ2-3; d_call: TRBD1; cdr3_nt: TGTGCCAGCAGCTTCCGGACAGGGGCCGGCACAGATACGCAGTATTTT; cdr3_aa: CASSFRTGAGTDTQYF
v_call: TRBV10-3; clone_size: few; j_call: TRBJ1-3; d_call: .; cdr3_nt: TGTGCCATCAGTGAGGGAAGGACGATTGGAAACACCATATATTTT; cdr3_aa: CAISEGRTIGNTIYF
v_call: TRBV28; clone_size: .; j_call: TRBJ1-2; d_call: TRBD1; cdr3_nt: TGTGCCAGCAGTTTCCTTGGTTATGAGGGGGCCCGAAGGACCGACTATGGCTACACCTTC; cdr3_aa: CASSFLGYEGARRTDYGYTF